The entry that follows covers one TCR beta chain sequence. Its target is not known. Only in-frame clones appear in the TCRdb table, and some are missing; sequencing was by immunoSEQ multiplex PCR. In the table there are 3,500 to 4,000 clones, less than 80% of which are singletons. This entry belongs to a study of neoadjuvant nivolumab and ipilimumab in lung cancer. Study observations and caveats: From pretherapy to surgery, tumor richness and clonality rose with dual therapy. Pretherapy blood TCR richness correlated positively with resected tumor richness. TCR sequencing covered a small number of samples.

The CDR3 totals 13 residues. V trimming: 7 bases; J trimming: 6 bases; junction bases outside the gene matches: 8. Germline V CDR1 and CDR2: SNHLY, FYNNEI. The sample consisted of peripheral blood, taken after neoadjuvant nivolumab, alone or with ipilimumab, at or shortly before surgery. This rearrangement joins TRBV2 to TRBJ2-7; 8 nucleotides match TRBD1. The TCR originated in an adult with non-small cell lung cancer. The CDR3 region is CASTQGQVGEQYF. CDR3 nucleotide sequence: TGTGCCAGCACCCAGGGACAGGTAGGCGAGCAGTACTTC. Complete variable domain (other parts from reference TRBV2 and TRBJ2-7): EPEVTQTPSHQVTQMGQEVILRCVPISNHLYFYWYRQILGQKVEFLVSFYNNEISEKSEIFDDQFSVERPDGSNFTLKIRSTKLEDSAMYFCASTQGQVGEQYFGPGTRLTVT.